Each of the 18 T cell receptor beta chains below was sequenced from the same sample in a study of prognosis after radiotherapy for stage I lung cancer. The TCR beta CDR3 region was amplified from genomic DNA, with two rounds of multiplex PCR being used for the amplification. First-round PCR employed TRBV- and TRBJ-specific primers for each gene. TCRdb reprocessed the multiplex PCR reads via MiXCR and lists one record per CDR3 protein. The sample records 11,000 to 15,000 distinct CDR3 sequences, approximately 60% being singletons. The specimen comprised PBMCs, sampled before or after stereotactic body radiation therapy (not recorded which). These receptors were taken from a donor over 45 with non-small cell lung cancer.

The chain joins TRBV2 to TRBJ2-1, with 14 positions matching TRBD2. CDR1 and CDR2 (germline): SNHLY, FYNNEI. V dropped 6 bases and J dropped 5; count of bases not matched to a gene: 6. This CDR3 region has 16 residues. The CDR3 DNA is TGTGCCAGCAGGACAGGACTAGCGGGAGGAAACAATGAGCAGTTCTTC. Translating gives CASRTGLAGGNNEQFF.

The V gene is TRBV4-1, the J gene TRBJ1-1; TRBD1 matches 8 bases. Germline CDR1 and CDR2: MGHRA and YSYEKL. The CDR3 loop spans 15 amino acids. The V segment lost 3 bases and the J segment 3 bases; nucleotides outside the gene matches: 6. The CDR3 DNA is TGCGCCAGCAGCCAGAAACCGACAGGGGACACTGAAGCTTTCTTT. As protein: CASSQKPTGDTEAFF.

The chain is built from TRBV19 and TRBJ2-7; D ambiguous. The CDR3 contains 16 residues. Germline loops: CDR1 LNHDA, CDR2 SQIVND (reference sequence). Trimming shortened V by 6 bases and J by 0 bases, and 18 bases separated the two germline ends. The CDR3: CASSHRTAWGSYEQYF. Written as DNA, the CDR3 is TGTGCCAGTAGCCACCGAACTGCCTGGGGCTCCTACGAGCAGTACTTC.

This chain links TRBV9 with TRBJ2-5, with a possible D match to TRBD2 (6 bases). In germline, CDR1 is SGDLS, CDR2 YYNGEE. The ends were cut back, 2 bases at V and 1 base at J, with 12 bases in the middle. The CDR3 sequence is 15 residues long. CDR3 DNA sequence: TGTGCCAGCAGCGTCGAGACTAGGGTCCAAGAGACCCAGTACTTC. Translating it yields CASSVETRVQETQYF.

As to this clonotype: Because the CDR3 is missing its conserved closing phenylalanine or tryptophan, this is likely a read error. The limits of the CDR3 on the DNA are not certain, so only TCRdb's listed CDR3 is given. This chain uses TRBV6-1 with TRBJ2-1; no DNA check was done on the table's D call, TRBD1. CDR1 is MNHNS, CDR2 SASEGT, per germline. The CDR3 spans 13 residues, counting both ends. The CDR3 loop is CASSATGYNEQSS.

This clonotype rates as medium-sized (0.01 to 0.1%). This chain links TRBV12-3 or TRBV12-4 with TRBJ2-7; D gene uncertain. V was trimmed by 6 bases and J by 0 bases, leaving 15 bases between them. The CDR3 totals 15 residues. The CDR3 bases are TGTGCCAGCAGCCCCAGTGGGATACACTCCTACGAGCAGTACTTC. Translated, it gives CASSPSGIHSYEQYF.

V is TRBV19 and J is TRBJ2-5; 9 nucleotides agree with TRBD1. Unmatched junction bases numbered 3, after V lost 0 bases and J lost 4 bases. Germline assignment: CDR1 LNHDA and CDR2 SQIVND (reference sequence). This CDR3 contains 15 residues. The CDR3 nucleotides read TGTGCCAGTAGTATAGAGGGACAGGGTTTAGAGACCCAGTACTTC. Encoded protein: CASSIEGQGLETQYF. The full variable domain, with the rest looked up from reference TRBV19 and TRBJ2-5, is DGGITQSPKYLFRKEGQNVTLSCEQNLNHDAMYWYRQDPGQGLRLIYYSQIVNDFQKGDIAEGYSVSREKKESFPLTVTSAQKNPTAFYLCASSIEGQGLETQYFGPGTRLLVL.

This clonotype was seen a few times. The likely explanation is a read error, given a far larger clone one base away. The V and J genes are TRBV6-1 and TRBJ2-1; a possible D gene is TRBD2 (5 bases). From germline, CDR1 is MNHNS and CDR2 SASEGT. The ends were cut back, 7 bases at V and 10 bases at J, with 14 bases in the middle. The CDR3 has 12 amino acids. In DNA, the CDR3 is TGTGCCAGCATTTCACTAGTACTCGAGCAGTTCTTC. It codes for CASISLVLEQFF.

This sequence joins TRBV2 and TRBJ2-3; D is unresolved. CDR1 and CDR2 (germline): SNHLY, FYNNEI. The germline V and J ends were trimmed by 0 bases and 9 bases, with 16 bases remaining between them. CDR3 length equals 15 residues. The CDR3 reads CASSEAQTNRRTQYF. The CDR3, as DNA: TGTGCCAGCAGTGAAGCCCAGACAAACAGAAGAACGCAGTATTTT. Variable domain in full (rest from reference TRBV2 and TRBJ2-3): EPEVTQTPSHQVTQMGQEVILRCVPISNHLYFYWYRQILGQKVEFLVSFYNNEISEKSEIFDDQFSVERPDGSNFTLKIRSTKLEDSAMYFCASSEAQTNRRTQYFGPGTRLTVL.

Judged by abundance, this clonotype is medium-sized (0.01 to 0.1%). The rearrangement uses TRBV6-2 or TRBV6-3 and TRBJ1-2, with no clear D. V lost 0 bases and J lost 8, with 13 bases in between. The CDR3 runs 14 residues. CDR1 is MNHEY and CDR2 is SVGEGT in the germline V gene. Written as DNA, the CDR3 is TGTGCCAGCAGTTACTCGAGGACTCAAAACGGCTACACCTTC. Protein sequence: CASSYSRTQNGYTF.

This clonotype was recorded many times. This chain joins TRBV4-2 and TRBJ2-1; D is unresolved. Germline CDR1 LGHNA, CDR2 YNFKEQ. The CDR3 length is 15 residues. The V end was cut by 4 bases, the J end by 0 bases, with 10 bases between. The CDR3 region is CASSPHEDSYNEQFF. CDR3 DNA sequence: TGTGCCAGCAGCCCCCACGAGGACTCCTACAATGAGCAGTTCTTC.

This clonotype was recorded many times. The genes are TRBV7-9 and TRBJ2-3; D is unclear. Trimming shortened V by 5 bases and J by 3 bases, and 6 bases separated the two germline ends. The germline V gene encodes CDR1 SEHNR and CDR2 FQNEAQ (reference sequence). There are 12 residues in the CDR3. CDR3 loop: CASSLGTDTQYF. The DNA of the CDR3 is TGTGCCAGCAGCCTCGGGACAGATACGCAGTATTTT.

Notes on this clonotype: A much larger clone sits a single nucleotide away, making a read error possible. V usage is TRBV9 and J usage is TRBJ1-1; tentatively, D is TRBD1 (5 bases). The V and J ends lost 0 bases and 4 bases respectively, with 16 bases between them. Germline V CDR1 and CDR2: SGDLS, YYNGEE. The CDR3 is 16 amino acids. CDR3 nucleotide sequence: TGTGCCAGCAGCGTAGCAGTCTCGGGACGCGGCACTGAAGCTTTCTTT. It codes for CASSVAVSGRGTEAFF.

This clonotype has a count of ten or more. J is TRBJ2-3 and V is TRBV28; the D gene is possibly TRBD2 (5 bases). Germline V gene data show CDR1 as MDHEN and CDR2 as SYDVKM. CDR3 length: 13 amino acids. Deletions cut 5 bases from V and 4 bases from J, with 10 bases between. The CDR3 spells CASSPGFSDTQYF. The CDR3 coding sequence is TGTGCCAGCAGTCCGGGATTTTCAGATACGCAGTATTTT.

This clonotype is classed as medium-sized (0.01 to 0.1%). The chain is built from TRBV19 and TRBJ2-1; D is undetermined. The CDR3 is 16 amino acids. V was shortened by 8 bases and J by 0 bases, with 17 bases between the two germline ends. Germline V gene data show CDR1 as LNHDA and CDR2 as SQIVND (reference sequence). The CDR3 sequence is CASAGPTLSSYNEQFF. CDR3 sequence (DNA): TGTGCCAGTGCTGGCCCCACGCTTAGCTCCTACAATGAGCAGTTCTTC. The whole variable domain, remainder taken from reference TRBV19 and TRBJ2-1, is DGGITQSPKYLFRKEGQNVTLSCEQNLNHDAMYWYRQDPGQGLRLIYYSQIVNDFQKGDIAEGYSVSREKKESFPLTVTSAQKNPTAFYLCASAGPTLSSYNEQFFGPGTRLTVL.

Comment on this clonotype: A junction end diverges from the germline sequence, so it may reflect a read error. The DNA of the CDR3 is TGCAGCGTTGAAGTAGGGAGCGGGGGTCTGAACACGGGGGAGCTGTTTTTT. Translating it yields CSVEVGSGGLNTGELFF. V is TRBV29-1 and J is TRBJ2-2, with 8 bases that match TRBD2. The CDR3 extends over 17 amino acids. Looked up from germline, CDR1 is SQVTM and CDR2 is ANQGSEA.

Regarding this clonotype: Only one base separates this from a far larger clonotype, so it likely reflects a read error. This chain uses TRBV6-4 with TRBJ1-2; D might be TRBD1 (6 bases). The germline V gene encodes CDR1 MRHNA and CDR2 SNTAGT. Trimming took off 7 bases at V and 7 bases at J, with 22 bases between the two ends. CDR3 size: 15 residues. CDR3 loop: CASIYDLWGASGYTF. Written as DNA, the CDR3 is TGTGCCAGCATTTACGATTTGTGGGGGGCTAGTGGCTACACCTTC.

This clonotype was picked up many times. The rearrangement joins TRBV28 to TRBJ1-2; maybe TRBD1 (6 bases). The CDR3 runs to 15 residues. V lost 7 bases and J lost 7, with 22 bases in between. Germline assignment: CDR1 MDHEN and CDR2 SYDVKM. CDR3: CASTQGDRGALGYTF. The DNA of the CDR3 is TGTGCCAGCACCCAAGGGGATAGGGGGGCCCTTGGCTACACCTTC.